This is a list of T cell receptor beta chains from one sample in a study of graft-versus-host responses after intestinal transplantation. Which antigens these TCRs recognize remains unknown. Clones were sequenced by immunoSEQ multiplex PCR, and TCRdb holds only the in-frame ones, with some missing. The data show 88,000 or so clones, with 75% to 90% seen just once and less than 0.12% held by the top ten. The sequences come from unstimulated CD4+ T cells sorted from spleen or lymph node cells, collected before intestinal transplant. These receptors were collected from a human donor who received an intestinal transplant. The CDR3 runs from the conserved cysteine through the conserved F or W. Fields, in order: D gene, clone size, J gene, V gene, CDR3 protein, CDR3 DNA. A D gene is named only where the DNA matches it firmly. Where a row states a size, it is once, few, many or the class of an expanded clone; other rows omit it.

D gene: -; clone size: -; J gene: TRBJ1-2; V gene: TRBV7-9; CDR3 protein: CASSTGTRLYGYTF; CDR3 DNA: TGTGCCAGCAGCACCGGGACACGACTTTATGGCTACACCTTC
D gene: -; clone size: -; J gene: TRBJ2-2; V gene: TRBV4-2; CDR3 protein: CASSRGEPGELFF; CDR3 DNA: TGTGCCAGCAGCCGTGGGGAGCCCGGGGAGCTGTTTTTT
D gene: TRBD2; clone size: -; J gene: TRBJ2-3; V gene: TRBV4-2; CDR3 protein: CASSQGLAGPTDTQYF; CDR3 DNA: TGTGCCAGCAGCCAGGGACTAGCGGGGCCCACAGATACGCAGTATTTT
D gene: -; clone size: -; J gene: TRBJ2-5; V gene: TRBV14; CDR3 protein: CASSLMGGLGTQYF; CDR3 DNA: TGTGCCAGCAGCCTAATGGGAGGTTTAGGGACCCAGTACTTC
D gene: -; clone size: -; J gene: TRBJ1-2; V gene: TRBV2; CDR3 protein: CASRQDGANYGYTF; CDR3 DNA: TGTGCCAGCAGACAGGACGGCGCTAACTATGGCTACACCTTC
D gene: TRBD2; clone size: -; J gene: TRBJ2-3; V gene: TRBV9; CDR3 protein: CASESGATDTQYF; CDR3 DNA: TGTGCCAGCGAAAGCGGGGCCACAGATACGCAGTATTTT
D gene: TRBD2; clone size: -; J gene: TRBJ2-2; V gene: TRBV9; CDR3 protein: CASSHGLADTGELFF; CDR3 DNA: TGTGCCAGCAGCCACGGACTAGCGGACACCGGGGAGCTGTTTTTT
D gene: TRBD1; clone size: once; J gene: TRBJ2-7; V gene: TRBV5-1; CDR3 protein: CASSRDSYEQYF; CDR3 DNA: TGCGCCAGCAGCCGGGACAGCTACGAGCAGTACTTC
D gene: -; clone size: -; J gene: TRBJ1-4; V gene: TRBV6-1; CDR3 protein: CASSEGAGAGLAEKLFF; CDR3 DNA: TGTGCCAGCAGTGAAGGGGCGGGGGCAGGCCTTGCTGAAAAACTGTTTTTT
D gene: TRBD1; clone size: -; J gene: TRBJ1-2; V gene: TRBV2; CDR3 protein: CASTRDRGANYGYTF; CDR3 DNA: TGTGCCAGCACCCGGGACAGGGGCGCTAACTATGGCTACACCTTC
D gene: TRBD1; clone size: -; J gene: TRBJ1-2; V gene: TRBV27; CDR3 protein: CASSSGQVYGYTF; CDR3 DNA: TGTGCCAGCAGTTCTGGACAGGTCTATGGCTACACCTTC
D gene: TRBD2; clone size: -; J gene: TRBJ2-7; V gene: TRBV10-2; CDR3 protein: CASSSRTSGGVHEQYF; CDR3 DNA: TGCGCCAGCAGTTCCCGGACTAGCGGGGGGGTGCACGAGCAGTACTTC
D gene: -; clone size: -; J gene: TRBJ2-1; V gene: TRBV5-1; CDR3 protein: CASQLAPYNEQFF; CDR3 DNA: TGCGCCAGCCAACTAGCACCCTACAATGAGCAGTTCTTC
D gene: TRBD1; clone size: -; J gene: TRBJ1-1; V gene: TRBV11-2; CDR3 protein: CASSLVGTGRYSEAFF; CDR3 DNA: TGTGCCAGCAGCTTAGTTGGGACAGGGAGATATTCTGAAGCTTTCTTT
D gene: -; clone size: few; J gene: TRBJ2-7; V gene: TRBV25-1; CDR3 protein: CASISRGEQYF; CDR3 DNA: TGTGCCAGCATTTCCAGGGGCGAGCAGTACTTC
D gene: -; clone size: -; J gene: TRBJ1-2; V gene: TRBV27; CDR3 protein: CASSLIGGEGSYGGYTF; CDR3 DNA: TGTGCCAGCAGTTTAATAGGGGGGGAGGGCTCCTACGGAGGCTACACCTTC
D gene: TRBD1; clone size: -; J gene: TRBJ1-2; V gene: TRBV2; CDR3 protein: CASSGTGGEYTF; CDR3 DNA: TGTGCCAGCAGTGGCACAGGGGGCGAATACACCTTC
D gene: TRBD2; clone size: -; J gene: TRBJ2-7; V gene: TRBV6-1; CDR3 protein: CASSYIAGGYEQYF; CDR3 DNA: TGTGCCAGCAGCTATATAGCGGGGGGGTACGAGCAGTACTTC
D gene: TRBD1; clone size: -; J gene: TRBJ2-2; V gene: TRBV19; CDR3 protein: CASSPRGRLTGELFF; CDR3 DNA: TGTGCCAGTAGTCCCAGGGGGCGGCTCACCGGGGAGCTGTTTTTT
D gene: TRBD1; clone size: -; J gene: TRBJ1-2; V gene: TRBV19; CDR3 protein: CASGTGVWFGYTF; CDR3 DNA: TGTGCCAGTGGCACAGGGGTTTGGTTTGGCTACACCTTC
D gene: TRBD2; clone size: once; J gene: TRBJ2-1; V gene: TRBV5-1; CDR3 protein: CASSLGLAGRNEQFF; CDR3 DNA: TGCGCCAGCAGCTTGGGGCTAGCGGGGCGTAATGAGCAGTTCTTC
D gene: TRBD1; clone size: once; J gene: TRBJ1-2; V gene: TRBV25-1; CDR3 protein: CASSALDRAYGYTF; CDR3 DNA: TGTGCCAGCAGTGCCCTCGACAGGGCCTATGGCTACACCTTC
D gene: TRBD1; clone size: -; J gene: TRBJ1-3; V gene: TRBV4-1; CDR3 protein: CASSAGGSGNTIYF; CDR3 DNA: TGCGCCAGCAGCGCAGGGGGCTCTGGAAACACCATATATTTT
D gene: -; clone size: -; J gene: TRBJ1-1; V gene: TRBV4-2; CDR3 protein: CASTPRGDTEAFF; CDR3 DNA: TGTGCCAGCACCCCGCGCGGGGACACTGAAGCTTTCTTT
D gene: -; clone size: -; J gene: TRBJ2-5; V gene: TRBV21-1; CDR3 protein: CASSKTNRDRGETQYF; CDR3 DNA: TGTGCCAGCAGCAAAACCAACCGGGACAGGGGAGAGACCCAGTACTTC
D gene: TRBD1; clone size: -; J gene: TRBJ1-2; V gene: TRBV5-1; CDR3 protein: CASSDDRGDGYTF; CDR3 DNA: TGCGCCAGCAGTGACGACAGGGGGGATGGCTACACCTTC
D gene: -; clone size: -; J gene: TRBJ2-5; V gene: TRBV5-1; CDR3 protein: CASSLQETQYF; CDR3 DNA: TGCGCCAGCAGCTTGCAGGAGACCCAGTACTTC
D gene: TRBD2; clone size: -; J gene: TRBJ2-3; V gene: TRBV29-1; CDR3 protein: CSGTGLDPDTQYF; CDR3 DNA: TGCAGCGGGACGGGACTAGACCCAGATACGCAGTATTTT
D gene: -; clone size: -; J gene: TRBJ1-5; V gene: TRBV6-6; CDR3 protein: CASSYSGGVNQPQHF; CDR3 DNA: TGTGCCAGCAGTTACTCCGGGGGGGTCAATCAGCCCCAGCATTTT
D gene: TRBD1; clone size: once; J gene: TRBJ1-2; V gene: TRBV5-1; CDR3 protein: CASSATGDGYTF; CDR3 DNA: TGCGCCAGCAGCGCGACAGGGGACGGCTACACCTTC
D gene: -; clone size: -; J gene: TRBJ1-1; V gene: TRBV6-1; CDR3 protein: CASSERAGEIEAFF; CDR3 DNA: TGTGCCAGCAGTGAACGTGCAGGGGAAATTGAAGCTTTCTTT
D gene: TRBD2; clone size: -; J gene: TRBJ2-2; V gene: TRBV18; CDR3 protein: CASSPGGGRSTGELFF; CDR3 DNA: TGTGCCAGCTCACCCGGGGGCGGGAGGAGCACCGGGGAGCTGTTTTTT
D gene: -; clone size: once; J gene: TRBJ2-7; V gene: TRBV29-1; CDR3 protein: CSVGLTAYEQYF; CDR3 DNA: TGCAGCGTTGGTCTCACCGCCTACGAGCAGTACTTC
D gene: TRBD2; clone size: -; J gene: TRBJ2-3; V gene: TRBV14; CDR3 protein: CASSHSGGHTQYF; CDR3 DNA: TGTGCCAGCAGCCATAGCGGGGGACATACGCAGTATTTT
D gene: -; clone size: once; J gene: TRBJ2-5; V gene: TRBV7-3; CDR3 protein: CASSLFPQQETQYF; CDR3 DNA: TGTGCCAGCAGCTTATTCCCTCAGCAAGAGACCCAGTACTTC
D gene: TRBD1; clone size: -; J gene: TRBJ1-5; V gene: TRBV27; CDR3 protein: CASSLSDRVGGQPQHF; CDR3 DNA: TGTGCCAGCAGTTTATCGGACAGGGTGGGGGGTCAGCCCCAGCATTTT
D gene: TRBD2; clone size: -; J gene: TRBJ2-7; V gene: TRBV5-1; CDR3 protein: CASSLSRGGAGDEQYF; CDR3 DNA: TGCGCCAGCAGCTTGAGTCGCGGGGGGGCTGGTGATGAGCAGTACTTC
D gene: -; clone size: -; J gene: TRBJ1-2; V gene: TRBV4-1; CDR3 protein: CASSQDSFGGWGGYTF; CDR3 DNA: TGCGCCAGCAGCCAAGATAGTTTCGGGGGTTGGGGTGGCTACACCTTC
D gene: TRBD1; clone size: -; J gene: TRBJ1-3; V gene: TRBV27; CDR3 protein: CASRGGSRNTIYF; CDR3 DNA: TGTGCCAGCCGAGGGGGCAGTAGAAACACCATATATTTT
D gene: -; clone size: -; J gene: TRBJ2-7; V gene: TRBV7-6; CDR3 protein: CASSLSSLFYEQYF; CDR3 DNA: TGTGCCAGCAGCTTGTCTAGCCTTTTCTACGAGCAGTACTTC
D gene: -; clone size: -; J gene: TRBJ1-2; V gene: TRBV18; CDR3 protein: CASSPTGRPGVGYGYTF; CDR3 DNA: TGTGCCAGCTCACCAACGGGGCGACCGGGGGTGGGCTATGGCTACACCTTC
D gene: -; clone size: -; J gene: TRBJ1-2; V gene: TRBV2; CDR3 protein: CASRSQSLYGYTF; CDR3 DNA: TGTGCCAGCAGATCACAGAGCCTTTATGGCTACACCTTC
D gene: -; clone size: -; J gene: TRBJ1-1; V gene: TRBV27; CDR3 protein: CASSFRAYTEAFF; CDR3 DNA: TGTGCCAGCAGTTTTCGAGCTTACACTGAAGCTTTCTTT
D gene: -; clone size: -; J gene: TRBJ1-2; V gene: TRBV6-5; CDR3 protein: CASSYSARGYGYTF; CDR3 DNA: TGTGCCAGCAGTTACTCGGCCAGGGGCTATGGCTACACCTTC
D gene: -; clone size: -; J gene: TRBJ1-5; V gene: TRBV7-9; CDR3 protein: CASSLVGAHQPQHF; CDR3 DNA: TGTGCCAGCAGCTTAGTTGGGGCACATCAGCCCCAGCATTTT
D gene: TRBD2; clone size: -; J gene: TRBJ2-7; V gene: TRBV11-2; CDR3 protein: CASSPGGATLEQYF; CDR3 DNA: TGTGCCAGCAGCCCCGGGGGGGCTACCCTCGAGCAGTACTTC
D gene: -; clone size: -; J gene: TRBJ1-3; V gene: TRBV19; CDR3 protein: CASSRGGGNTIYF; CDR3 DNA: TGTGCCAGTAGTCGAGGTGGGGGAAACACCATATATTTT
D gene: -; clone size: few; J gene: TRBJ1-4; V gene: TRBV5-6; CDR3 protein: CASSLEGEEEKLFF; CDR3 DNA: TGTGCCAGCAGCTTGGAGGGGGAAGAGGAAAAACTGTTTTTT
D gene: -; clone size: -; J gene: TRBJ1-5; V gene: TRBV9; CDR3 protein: CASSTGDQPQHF; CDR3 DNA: TGTGCCAGCAGCACGGGGGATCAGCCCCAGCATTTT
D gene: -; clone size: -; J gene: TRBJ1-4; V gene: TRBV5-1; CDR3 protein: CASRQVVNEKLFF; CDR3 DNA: TGCGCCAGCAGGCAGGTGGTTAATGAAAAACTGTTTTTT
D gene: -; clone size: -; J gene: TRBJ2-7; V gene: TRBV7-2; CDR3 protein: CASSFRGRSYEQYF; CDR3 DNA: TGTGCCAGCAGCTTTCGCGGGCGCTCCTACGAGCAGTACTTC
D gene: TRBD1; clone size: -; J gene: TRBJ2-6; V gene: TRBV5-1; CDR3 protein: CASSTGQGAGANVLTF; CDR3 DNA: TGCGCCAGCAGCACGGGACAGGGGGCCGGGGCCAACGTCCTGACTTTC
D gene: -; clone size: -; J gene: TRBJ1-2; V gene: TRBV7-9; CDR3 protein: CASSLGGANYGYTF; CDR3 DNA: TGTGCCAGCAGCTTAGGCGGGGCCAACTATGGCTACACCTTC
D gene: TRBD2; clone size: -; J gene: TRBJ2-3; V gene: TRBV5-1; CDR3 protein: CASSRLAAGDTQYF; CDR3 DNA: TGCGCCAGCAGCCGGCTAGCGGCGGGGGATACGCAGTATTTT
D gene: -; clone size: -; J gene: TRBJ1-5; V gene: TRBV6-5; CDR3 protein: CASSYGGVGQPQHF; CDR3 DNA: TGTGCCAGCAGTTACGGAGGGGTGGGTCAGCCCCAGCATTTT